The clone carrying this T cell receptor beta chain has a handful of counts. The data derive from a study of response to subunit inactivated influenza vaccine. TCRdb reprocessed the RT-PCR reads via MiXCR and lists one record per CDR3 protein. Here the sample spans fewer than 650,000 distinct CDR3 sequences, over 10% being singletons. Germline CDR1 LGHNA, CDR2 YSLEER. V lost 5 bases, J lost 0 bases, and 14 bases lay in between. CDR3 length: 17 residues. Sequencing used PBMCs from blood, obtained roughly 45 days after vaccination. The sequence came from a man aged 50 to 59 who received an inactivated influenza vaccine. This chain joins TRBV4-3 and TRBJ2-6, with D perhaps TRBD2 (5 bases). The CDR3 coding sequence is TGCGCCAGCAGCGCCGGACTGACGATCTCTGGGGCCAACGTCCTGACTTTC. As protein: CASSAGLTISGANVLTF.